The 10 T cell receptor beta chains listed next were all sequenced from one sample in a study of T cell responses to AZD1222 COVID-19 vaccine. Repertoires were generated with immunoSEQ multiplex PCR, while TCRdb's copy carries only in-frame clones and drops some. Found here are some 130,000 clones, 91% of them singletons; the top ten hold about 2.7%. Sample: peripheral blood, taken on day 0 of AZD1222 vaccination. The receptors were sampled from an adult in good health.

The chain employs TRBV25-1 and TRBJ1-5; D is unresolved. CDR1 MGHDK and CDR2 SYGVNS come from the germline V gene. This CDR3 region has 13 residues. V lost 3 bases to trimming and J lost 3 bases, with 6 bases between them. The DNA for the CDR3 is TGTGCCAGCAGTGAGGGGTTCAATCAGCCCCAGCATTTT. Its protein product is CASSEGFNQPQHF.

J is TRBJ1-1 and V is TRBV21-1; the D call in the table, TRBD1, was not verified against the DNA. TRBV21-1 is a documented pseudogene. The CDR3 consists of 15 residues. This CDR3 is CASSKWPDMNTEAFF. In DNA, the CDR3 is TGTGCCAGCAGCAAGTGGCCGGACATGAACACTGAAGCTTTCTTT.

The chain has TRBV3-1 (or the pseudogene TRBV3-2) and TRBJ2-3, with 8 bases lining up with TRBD2. CDR3 length equals 15 residues. Germline CDR1 and CDR2: LGHDT and YNNKEL (reference sequence). V dropped 4 bases and J dropped 4; count of bases not matched to a gene: 7. The CDR3 reads CASSRTGRASDTQYF. In nucleotides, the CDR3 is TGTGCCAGCAGCCGGACCGGGAGGGCTTCAGATACGCAGTATTTT.

The chain employs TRBV27 and TRBJ1-1; D not resolved. V dropped 3 bases and J dropped 7 bases, with 12 bases sitting between them. The germline gives CDR1 MNHEY, CDR2 SMNVEV (reference sequence). This CDR3 region has 13 residues. This CDR3 is CASSLTQDFEAFF. As DNA, the CDR3 is TGTGCCAGCAGTTTGACCCAGGACTTTGAAGCTTTCTTT.

The sample holds a few counts of this clone. The gene calls are TRBV6-5 and TRBJ2-1; D could derive from TRBD1 or TRBD2 (5 bases each). Germline V gene lookup returns CDR1 MNHEY and CDR2 SVGAGI. V gave up 6 bases and J gave up 8 bases, with 17 bases separating them. The CDR3 covers 14 residues. DNA for the CDR3: TGTGCCAGCAGACGGGGCACTAGGACCGATGAGCAGTTCTTC. Its protein is CASRRGTRTDEQFF.

The chain couples TRBV7-6 to TRBJ2-5; D is unresolved. CDR1 is SGHVS and CDR2 is FNYEAQ in the germline V gene. The CDR3 contains 14 residues. The ends were cut back, 1 base at V and 4 bases at J, with 10 bases in the middle. This chain's CDR3 is CASSLVGILETQYF. CDR3 DNA: TGTGCCAGCAGCTTAGTGGGAATTCTAGAGACCCAGTACTTC.

CDR3 DNA: TGTGCCAGCAGCAAACAAACAGGGGAAGAGACCCAGTACTTC. This translates into CASSKQTGEETQYF. The rearrangement uses TRBV21-1 and TRBJ2-5; TRBD1, the D gene given by the table, was not confirmed from the DNA. TRBV21-1 is deemed a pseudogene. The CDR3 is 14 amino acids.

The genes are TRBV6-5 and TRBJ1-3; D unresolved. Trimming removed 5 bases from V and 0 bases from J, with 8 bases in between. The CDR3 loop spans 14 amino acids. Germline V gene lookup returns CDR1 MNHEY and CDR2 SVGAGI. The CDR3 protein is CASSLRTSGNTIYF. For the CDR3, the DNA is TGTGCCAGCAGTCTCCGTACCTCTGGAAACACCATATATTTT.

The rearrangement uses TRBV19 and TRBJ2-6; D is unresolved. Trimming pared 3 bases from V and 0 bases from J, leaving 9 bases between. The CDR3 covers 16 residues. Germline CDR1 reads LNHDA; CDR2 reads SQIVND (reference sequence). As DNA, the CDR3 is TGTGCCAGTAGTATTGTGGTTTCCTCTGGGGCCAACGTCCTGACTTTC. Its translation is CASSIVVSSGANVLTF.

The CDR3 here is CASSADPMSSGNTIYF. CDR3 DNA sequence: TGTGCCAGCAGCGCCGACCCGATGAGCTCTGGAAACACCATATATTTT. This chain joins TRBV9 and TRBJ1-3; D unresolved. The CDR3 is 16 amino acids. The ends were cut back, 3 bases at V and 0 bases at J, with 13 bases in the middle. Germline V gene lookup returns CDR1 SGDLS and CDR2 YYNGEE.